This passage covers 11 T cell receptor beta chains from one sample sequenced in a study of blood T cell repertoires in COVID-19. Libraries were prepared by immunoSEQ multiplex PCR; TCRdb keeps only in-frame clonotypes and omits some of them. Of approximately 250,000 clones in the sample, 82% are singletons; the top ten hold approximately 15%. Material: PBMCs or T cells enriched from blood (not recorded which). These receptors were taken from a man aged 35 to 55 who had recovered from COVID-19.

V and J are TRBV28 and TRBJ2-1, with 11 positions matching TRBD2. The germline V gene has CDR1 MDHEN and CDR2 SYDVKM. Unmatched junction bases numbered 6, after V lost 5 bases and J lost 0 bases. This CDR3 is built from 17 residues. In DNA, the CDR3 is TGTGCCAGCAGTCCCGCGGGACTAGCGGTCTCCTACAATGAGCAGTTCTTC. Amino acids: CASSPAGLAVSYNEQFF.

This chain uses TRBV30 with TRBJ1-6; TRBD1 matches 7 bases. Germline loops: CDR1 GTSNPN, CDR2 SVGIG (reference sequence). V trimming: 0 bases; J trimming: 3 bases; junction bases outside the gene matches: 2. This CDR3 region has 15 residues. The CDR3 region has the DNA TGTGCCTGGAGTGTAGGACAGGTCTATAATTCACCCCTCCACTTT. Translated, it gives CAWSVGQVYNSPLHF.

V is TRBV2 and J is TRBJ1-2; 7 bases line up with TRBD1. Germline loops: CDR1 SNHLY, CDR2 FYNNEI. The CDR3 spans 15 residues. Trimming removed 6 bases from V and 7 bases from J; junction bases left unmatched: 14. CDR3 nucleotide sequence: TGTGCCAGCAGCGAGCTCGGGACAGACCCCATTGGCTACACCTTC. It translates to CASSELGTDPIGYTF.

The chain employs TRBV5-6 and TRBJ2-2, with D perhaps TRBD1 (6 bases). Germline V gene data show CDR1 as SGHDT and CDR2 as YYEEEE. The CDR3 runs 13 residues. V gave up 1 base and J gave up 7 bases, with 8 bases separating them. CDR3 nucleotides: TGTGCCAGCAGCTTGACAGGGCTCGGGGAGCTGTTTTTT. Protein: CASSLTGLGELFF.

The gene calls are TRBV18 and TRBJ2-3; TRBD1 matches at 9 bases. CDR1 KGHSH and CDR2 LQKENI come from the germline V gene. The CDR3 spans 15 residues. V shed 2 bases and J 4 bases; nucleotides not matched to a gene: 4. The CDR3 sequence is CASSPGTGRSDTQYF. CDR3 DNA sequence: TGTGCCAGCTCACCAGGGACAGGGCGATCAGATACGCAGTATTTT. Full variable domain (outside the CDR3, taken from reference TRBV18 and TRBJ2-3): NAGVMQNPRHLVRRRGQEARLRCSPMKGHSHVYWYRQLPEEGLKFMVYLQKENIIDESGMPKERFSAEFPKEGPSILRIQQVVRGDSAAYFCASSPGTGRSDTQYFGPGTRLTVL.

Comment on this clone: At one end the junction does not follow the germline gene, possibly because of a read error. The chain couples TRBV27 to TRBJ1-6; D not certain. CDR1 and CDR2 from the germline V gene are MNHEY and SMNVEV (reference sequence). The CDR3 sequence is 12 residues long. CDR3 amino acids: CASSLYSSPLHF. The CDR3, as DNA: TGTGCCAGCAGTTTATATAGTTCACCCCTCCACTTT.

This clone was observed once. The genes are TRBV5-4 and TRBJ1-1, with unresolved D. V was shortened by 1 base and J by 5 bases, with 12 bases between the two germline ends. This CDR3 is built from 14 residues. CDR1 and CDR2 (germline): SGHNT, YYREEE (reference sequence). CDR3: CASSLPGKVTEAFF. CDR3 in DNA: TGTGCCAGCAGCTTGCCGGGGAAGGTGACTGAAGCTTTCTTT. Full variable domain (rest looked up from reference TRBV5-4 and TRBJ1-1): ETGVTQSPTHLIKTRGQQVTLRCSSQSGHNTVSWYQQALGQGPQFIFQYYREEENGRGNFPPRFSGLQFPNYSSELNVNALELDDSALYLCASSLPGKVTEAFFGQGTRLTVV.

This sequence joins TRBV24-1 and TRBJ1-5; D is possibly TRBD1 (5 bases). Germline-derived CDR1 and CDR2 are KGHDR and SFDVKD. Trimming left V 4 bases short and J 2 bases short, with 14 bases between. CDR3 size: 16 residues. CDR3 in DNA: TGTGCCACCAGTGAAGGGGTGGGAAGGGGCAATCAGCCCCAGCATTTT. Its protein is CATSEGVGRGNQPQHF.

This clone was counted once. The CDR3: CASSLQGTEQYF. CDR3 DNA: TGCGCCAGCAGCTTACAGGGTACCGAGCAGTACTTC. This chain uses TRBV5-1 with TRBJ2-7; D might be TRBD1 (6 bases). The CDR3 is 12 amino acids. CDR1 and CDR2 (germline): SGHRS, YFSETQ. V was cut by 2 bases and J by 6 bases, with 9 bases left in between.

The V call is TRBV3-1 (or the pseudogene TRBV3-2), the J call TRBJ2-7, with TRBD2 identical over 10 bases. The V segment lost 7 bases and the J segment 2 bases; nucleotides outside the gene matches: 5. Germline lookup yields CDR1 LGHDT and CDR2 YNNKEL (reference sequence). The CDR3 consists of 14 residues. CDR3 amino acids: CASTLAGAPYEQYF. The CDR3, as DNA: TGTGCCAGCACCCTAGCGGGGGCCCCCTACGAGCAGTACTTC.

The rearrangement joins TRBV10-1 to TRBJ1-1; the D is unclear. The CDR3 is 12 amino acids. Germline CDR1 is WNHNN and CDR2 is SYGVQD (reference sequence). Trimming stripped 9 bases from V and 1 base from J, with 9 bases between. CDR3 DNA sequence: TGCGCCAGGCCGGGAGGGAACACTGAAGCTTTCTTT. This sequence encodes CARPGGNTEAFF.